A selection of T cell receptor beta chains follows, all from one sample in a study of identical twins. TCRdb ran MiXCR on the 5' RACE reads and lists one entry per CDR3 protein. The table lists about 500,000 distinct CDR3 sequences, roughly an eighth of them singletons, with about 0.94% in the top ten. These data are also associated with another study on yellow fever vaccine responses in identical twins.

Sequenced: CD4+ T cells sorted from blood. The origin of the receptors is a woman aged 18-29 years in good health. Both conserved end residues are part of each CDR3. The D gene is left open where the match is weak. Clone size appears in some rows only: once, few, many, or a class for an expanded clone.

J,D,V,size,DNA,CDR3
TRBJ2-7,.,TRBV9,few,TGTGCCAGCAGCGTAGAAGGGGCGTACGAGCAGTACTTC,CASSVEGAYEQYF
TRBJ2-7,TRBD2,TRBV7-8,.,TGTGCCAGCAGCTTGAGTCAGGGAGGGTACGAGCAGTACTTC,CASSLSQGGYEQYF
TRBJ1-1,.,TRBV12-3/TRBV12-4,many,TGTGCCAGCAGTTTAATAGGGAACACTGAAGCTTTCTTT,CASSLIGNTEAFF
TRBJ1-5,.,TRBV5-6,.,TGTGCCAGCAGCTTCGGCCCACAGGCCCCTCAGCCCCAGCATTTT,CASSFGPQAPQPQHF
TRBJ1-5,.,TRBV7-2,many,TGTGCCAGCAGCTTAAGGGGGGAACAGCCCCAGCATTTT,CASSLRGEQPQHF
TRBJ2-5,TRBD2,TRBV10-3,.,TGTGCCATCAGTGAGTCGACGCGGGGAGGGGAGACCCAGTACTTC,CAISESTRGGETQYF
TRBJ2-3,.,TRBV18,.,TGTGCCAGCTCACCCGAGGCAGATACGCAGTATTTT,CASSPEADTQYF
TRBJ1-1,TRBD1,TRBV5-1,.,TGCGCCAGCAGCTTGGACGGGACAGCAGAAGCTTTCTTT,CASSLDGTAEAFF
TRBJ2-7,TRBD2,TRBV27,.,TGTGCCAGCGGGACTACTACCTACGAGCAGTACTTC,CASGTTTYEQYF
TRBJ2-3,.,TRBV20-1,.,TGCAGTGCTAGAGATAGCCAGCGCACAGATACGCAGTATTTT,CSARDSQRTDTQYF
TRBJ2-2,TRBD1,TRBV28,few,TGTGCCAGCAGTTTCCAGGGGGCCGGGGAGCTGTTTTTT,CASSFQGAGELFF
TRBJ2-2,.,TRBV12-3/TRBV12-4,many,TGTGCCAGCAGCGAGTCAGAGAACACCGGGGAGCTGTTTTTT,CASSESENTGELFF
TRBJ2-7,.,TRBV9,.,TGTGCCAGCAGCGTAGGCCCACAAGGGGCCTACGAGCAGTACTTC,CASSVGPQGAYEQYF
TRBJ2-7,.,TRBV6-8,few,TGTGCCAGCACCAACAGGGTTCAGCTCCACGAGCAGTACTTC,CASTNRVQLHEQYF
TRBJ2-2,TRBD2,TRBV7-2,few,TGTGCCAGCAGCTTGTTACTAGCGGGAGGTGGGGAGCTGTTTTTT,CASSLLLAGGGELFF
TRBJ2-7,TRBD2,TRBV9,many,TGTGCCAGCAGCGTAGCCATTGACTCGATGGGCGGGAGTACGGGCGAGCAGTACTTC,CASSVAIDSMGGSTGEQYF
TRBJ2-5,.,TRBV6-2/TRBV6-3,.,TGTGCCAGCAGGAATAGCGGGACCCAGTACTTC,CASRNSGTQYF